This T cell receptor beta chain stems from a study of spatial heterogeneity in lung cancer. On the study more broadly: Samples were donated by 72 untreated early-stage non-small cell lung cancer patients. At a median of about two years after resection, follow-up PBMC samples were sequenced when available.

This clonotype has just a few counts. As for time point: blood at routine non-recurrence follow-up after resection. Trimming pared 2 bases from V and 4 bases from J, leaving 13 bases between. CDR1 is KGHDR and CDR2 is SFDVKD in the germline V gene. The CDR3 is 15 residues long. TCRdb re-called the 5' RACE reads through MiXCR, storing one row per CDR3 protein. The data contain over 95,000 distinct CDR3 sequences, under 14% of them singletons. This sequence originates from a female donor with early-stage non-small cell lung cancer. The sample in question was PBMCs, obtained at follow-up. This chain uses TRBV24-1 with TRBJ1-2; D remains ambiguous. The CDR3 DNA is TGTGCCACCAGTGATTCACGCAAGGGCTTCTATGGCTACACCTTC. This encodes CATSDSRKGFYGYTF.